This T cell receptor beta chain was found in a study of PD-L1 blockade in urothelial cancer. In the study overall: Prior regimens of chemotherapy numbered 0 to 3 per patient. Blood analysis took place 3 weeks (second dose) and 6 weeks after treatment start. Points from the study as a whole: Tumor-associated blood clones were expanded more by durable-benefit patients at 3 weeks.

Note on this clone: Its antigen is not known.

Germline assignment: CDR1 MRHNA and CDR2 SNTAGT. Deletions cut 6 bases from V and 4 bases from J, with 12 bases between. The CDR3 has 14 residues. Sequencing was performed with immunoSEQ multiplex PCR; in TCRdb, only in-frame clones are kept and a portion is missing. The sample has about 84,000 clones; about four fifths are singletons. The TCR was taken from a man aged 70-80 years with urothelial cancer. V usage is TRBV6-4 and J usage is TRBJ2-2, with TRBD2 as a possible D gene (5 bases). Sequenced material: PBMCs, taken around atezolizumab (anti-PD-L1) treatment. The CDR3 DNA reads TGTGCCAGCAGACCTAACAGCGGCACCGGGGAGCTGTTTTTT. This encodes CASRPNSGTGELFF.